The rows below give T cell receptor beta chains drawn from one sample of a study of shared T cell receptors in the human thymus. TCRdb's table, derived via immunoSEQ multiplex PCR, lists solely in-frame clones and lacks some. The sample lists 700,000 to 750,000 clones, over 75% occurring once. This same sample was also part of a study on human thymus T cells.

Sample: thymocytes. The receptor set was obtained from a girl younger than two with a congenital heart defect. CDR3s include the opening cysteine and the closing phenylalanine or tryptophan. The D gene is left open where the match is weak. Rows give clone size only sometimes, using once, few, many, or a class for an expanded clone.

>TRBD1|TRBJ1-1|TRBV6-5|once
CASSYPGTGGTEAFF
TGTGCCAGCAGTTACCCCGGGACAGGGGGCACTGAAGCTTTCTTT
>.|TRBJ1-1|TRBV7-4|.
CASSRRLETQGATEAFF
TGTGCCAGCAGCCGGCGACTTGAGACACAGGGCGCCACTGAAGCTTTCTTT
>TRBD1|TRBJ2-7|TRBV27|few
CASSLSGTDSYEQYF
TGTGCCAGCAGTTTATCCGGGACAGACTCCTACGAGCAGTACTTC
>.|TRBJ1-4|TRBV30|.
CACNPRGRGSYEKLFF
TGTGCCTGCAACCCCCGAGGGAGGGGGTCATATGAAAAACTGTTTTTT
>TRBD1|TRBJ2-5|TRBV5-6|.
CASSTGGQGPETQYF
TGTGCCAGCAGCACAGGGGGCCAGGGTCCAGAGACCCAGTACTTC
>.|TRBJ1-1|TRBV28|.
CASSLSPALAAFF
TGTGCCAGCAGTTTATCCCCGGCATTAGCAGCTTTCTTT
>TRBD1|TRBJ1-2|TRBV5-1|once
CASSLDRYLGGAYGYTF
TGCGCCAGCAGCTTGGACCGCTATTTAGGGGGCGCCTATGGCTACACCTTC
>TRBD1|TRBJ1-1|TRBV5-8|.
CASSSPGQPHPEAFF
TGTGCCAGCAGCTCCCCGGGACAGCCCCATCCTGAAGCTTTCTTT
>TRBD2|TRBJ2-2|TRBV7-9|.
CASSAGGPSFIVGELFF
TGTGCCAGCAGCGCGGGGGGACCGAGCTTTATTGTCGGGGAGCTGTTTTTT
>.|TRBJ2-2|TRBV5-4|.
CASSIRQTAANTGELFF
TGTGCCAGCAGTATTAGGCAGACAGCCGCGAACACCGGGGAGCTGTTTTTT
>.|TRBJ2-5|TRBV30|once
CAWSPDGVGSQYF
TGTGCCTGGAGCCCAGACGGGGTGGGGTCCCAGTACTTC
>.|TRBJ2-5|TRBV11-1|.
CATSSRPQETQYF
TGTGCCACCTCCTCGAGGCCTCAGGAGACCCAGTACTTC
>.|TRBJ1-5|TRBV7-8|.
CASSLGPGQPQHF
TGTGCCAGCAGCTTAGGTCCGGGTCAGCCCCAGCATTTT
>TRBD2|TRBJ2-2|TRBV7-7|.
CASSFSGLAGGPMATGELFF
TGTGCCAGCAGCTTTTCTGGACTAGCGGGGGGGCCTATGGCGACCGGGGAGCTGTTTTTT
>TRBD1|TRBJ1-6|TRBV19|.
CASSIGGWTGGYLYNSPLHF
TGTGCCAGTAGTATAGGAGGTTGGACAGGGGGCTATCTTTATAATTCACCCCTCCACTTT
>TRBD1|TRBJ1-5|TRBV5-6|.
CASSRDRANQPQHF
TGTGCCAGCAGCCGGGACAGGGCCAATCAGCCCCAGCATTTT
>.|TRBJ1-1|TRBV7-9|.
CASSLGGLGTEAFF
TGTGCCAGCAGCTTAGGGGGCCTCGGTACTGAAGCTTTCTTT
>TRBD1|TRBJ1-2|TRBV7-2|.
CASSSKRTQGDYGYTF
TGTGCCAGCAGCTCGAAGCGGACACAGGGGGACTATGGCTACACCTTC
>TRBD1|TRBJ2-7|TRBV6-1|.
CASSHRDRDLEQYF
TGTGCCAGCAGTCACCGGGACAGGGATCTCGAGCAGTACTTC
>TRBD1|TRBJ1-6|TRBV27|.
CASSGTVDNSPLHF
TGTGCCAGCAGTGGGACAGTGGATAATTCACCCCTCCACTTT
>.|TRBJ2-1|TRBV6-1|.
CASSGTAEILYNEQFF
TGTGCCAGCAGTGGAACCGCGGAGATTCTCTACAATGAGCAGTTCTTC
>TRBD2|TRBJ2-4|TRBV6-1|.
CASSETPSGGLDIQYF
TGTGCCAGCAGTGAAACACCTAGCGGGGGCCTGGACATTCAGTACTTC